This is a list of T cell receptor beta chains from one sample in a study of blood T cell repertoires in COVID-19. Profiled with immunoSEQ multiplex PCR; TCRdb holds only in-frame clones, not every one. This table has tens of thousands of clones, around nine tenths appearing once. Material for sequencing was peripheral blood. Every receptor here comes from a man aged 65-85 years with acute or convalescent COVID-19. Each CDR3 is given with its conserved first and last residue. Fields, in order: D gene, V gene, clone size, J gene, CDR3 DNA, CDR3 protein. The D gene is left open where the match is weak. A clone size is listed for some rows: how often the clone was seen (once, few, many), or a class if it is expanded.

-	TRBV7-2	-	TRBJ2-1	TGTGCCAGCAGCTTAGGAGGTGGTAACTCCTACAATGAGCAGTTCTTC	CASSLGGGNSYNEQFF
TRBD1	TRBV5-6	-	TRBJ2-7	TGTGCCAGCAGCTTAACAGGGGGCCCCCGAAAGTACTTC	CASSLTGGPRKYF
TRBD1	TRBV7-6	-	TRBJ1-5	TGTGCCAGCAGCTTAGGCAGGGGGGCACCAGACAATCAGCCCCAGCATTTT	CASSLGRGAPDNQPQHF
-	TRBV5-6	-	TRBJ1-2	TGTGCCAGCAGCTTGCCGGGGGAGGGGAACTATGGCTACACCTTC	CASSLPGEGNYGYTF
TRBD1	TRBV5-1	once	TRBJ1-4	TGCGCCAGCAGCTTGCGGACAGGGAACGAAAAACTGTTTTTT	CASSLRTGNEKLFF
-	TRBV2	-	TRBJ2-2	TGTGCCAGCGACCGTGCGGGGAACACCGGGGAGCTGTTTTTT	CASDRAGNTGELFF
-	TRBV29-1	few	TRBJ2-3	TGCAGCGTTGATATCGGGGGGCAGGCAGATACGCAGTATTTT	CSVDIGGQADTQYF
TRBD2	TRBV30	once	TRBJ2-2	TGTGCCTGGCGGGGGGCGGGGGGGCCCACCGGGGAGCTGTTTTTT	CAWRGAGGPTGELFF
TRBD2	TRBV7-9	-	TRBJ2-7	TGTGCCAGCAGCCCTCCGGGGGGAAGGGCCTACGAGCAGTACTTC	CASSPPGGRAYEQYF
-	TRBV5-8	-	TRBJ1-4	TGTGCCAGCAGCCCCGGGTGGAATCTACCCCCAACTAATGAAAAACTGTTTTTT	CASSPGWNLPPTNEKLFF
-	TRBV7-8	-	TRBJ2-1	TGTGCCAGCAGCCTAGGACGGGATGAGCAGTTCTTC	CASSLGRDEQFF
-	TRBV5-6	-	TRBJ1-1	TGTGCCAGCAGCTTTGTGGGAGACACTGAAGCTTTCTTT	CASSFVGDTEAFF
-	TRBV15	-	TRBJ1-1	TGTGCCACCAGCAGAGATGGGGGCGTCGCTGAAGCTTTCTTT	CATSRDGGVAEAFF
-	TRBV3-1/TRBV3-2	-	TRBJ1-5	TGTGCCAGCAGTCCATGGGGCAGGGGAAGCAATCAGCCCCAGCATTTT	CASSPWGRGSNQPQHF
TRBD2	TRBV6-4	-	TRBJ2-1	TGTGCCAGCAGTGAGAGGACTAGCGCAGTCGATGAGCAGTTCTTC	CASSERTSAVDEQFF
TRBD1	TRBV14	-	TRBJ2-1	TGTGCCAGCAGCCACCGACAGGGGGGCTACAATGAGCAGTTCTTC	CASSHRQGGYNEQFF
TRBD1	TRBV12-3/TRBV12-4	-	TRBJ1-1	TGTGCCAGCAGTTTACAGGGGGCGACTGAAGCTTTCTTT	CASSLQGATEAFF
TRBD1	TRBV7-8	-	TRBJ1-2	TGTGCCAGCAGCCAGACAGGGCCTAGCTACACCTTC	CASSQTGPSYTF
-	TRBV7-9	-	TRBJ2-7	TGTGCCAGCAGCTTAGCAACAGCCTACGAGCAGTACTTC	CASSLATAYEQYF
TRBD1	TRBV15	-	TRBJ1-4	TGTGCCACCAGCAGATTACCCGGGACAGGGAAGGAAAAACTGTTTTTT	CATSRLPGTGKEKLFF
TRBD2	TRBV9	-	TRBJ2-1	TGTGCCAGCAGCGGAGCGGGGGTGCTCAATGAGCAGTTCTTC	CASSGAGVLNEQFF
TRBD1	TRBV18	-	TRBJ1-2	TGTGCCAGCTCACCCTCGACGCCCGGGACAGGGAATGGCTACACCTTC	CASSPSTPGTGNGYTF
-	TRBV3-1/TRBV3-2	-	TRBJ2-7	TGTGCCAGCAGCCGGACACTCCTGGGGGGCGAGCAGTACTTC	CASSRTLLGGEQYF
TRBD1	TRBV7-2	-	TRBJ1-1	TGTGCCAGCAGCGCCTACACAGGGGCCGTTGAAGCTTTCTTT	CASSAYTGAVEAFF
TRBD2	TRBV7-2	-	TRBJ2-1	TGTGCCAGCAGCGGAGACGCGGGGGGGCGGAATGAGCAGTTCTTC	CASSGDAGGRNEQFF
-	TRBV5-6	-	TRBJ1-4	TGTGCCAGCAGCTTTTTATGGGACAAGAATGAAAAACTGTTTTTT	CASSFLWDKNEKLFF
-	TRBV30	-	TRBJ1-1	TGTGCCTGGACCGACTTGTTGACTGAAGCTTTCTTT	CAWTDLLTEAFF
-	TRBV2	-	TRBJ1-6	TGTGCCAGTACGAACCGGGCCACCCAGGGCCAGAATTCACCCCTCCACTTT	CASTNRATQGQNSPLHF
-	TRBV4-3	many	TRBJ2-5	TGCGCCAGCAGCCAAGATCGGGTAGAGACCCAGTACTTC	CASSQDRVETQYF
TRBD2	TRBV7-2	-	TRBJ2-3	TGTGCCAGCAGCTTAACCGGGGGGGCACCAGATACGCAGTATTTT	CASSLTGGAPDTQYF
TRBD1	TRBV2	-	TRBJ1-5	TGTGCCAGCGGGACAGGGGTAATTACAGATCAGCCCCAGCATTTT	CASGTGVITDQPQHF
-	TRBV6-5	-	TRBJ2-3	TGTGCCAGCAGTCGGACTCATAGCACAGATACGCAGTATTTT	CASSRTHSTDTQYF
-	TRBV10-2	-	TRBJ1-1	TGCGCCAGCACCTCTGGCAGGGTTAACACTGAAGCTTTCTTT	CASTSGRVNTEAFF
TRBD2	TRBV27	few	TRBJ2-4	TGTGCCAGCGGTTGCACTAGCGGGGCACTAGCCAAAAACATTCAGTACTTC	CASGCTSGALAKNIQYF
-	TRBV9	-	TRBJ1-6	TGTGCCAGCAGCGTAGCTCCCAGAAATAATTCACCCCTCCACTTT	CASSVAPRNNSPLHF
-	TRBV10-3	-	TRBJ1-1	TGTGCCATCAGTGTGACAGGTGGGAACACTGAAGCTTTCTTT	CAISVTGGNTEAFF
TRBD1	TRBV6-2/TRBV6-3	-	TRBJ1-5	TGTGCCAGCAGCCGCCCGGGACAGGGGGTGAATGGCAATCAGCCCCAGCATTTT	CASSRPGQGVNGNQPQHF
-	TRBV5-8	-	TRBJ1-5	TGTGCCAGCAGCTTCGAGCGGAATCAGCCCCAGCATTTT	CASSFERNQPQHF
-	TRBV19	-	TRBJ1-1	TGTGCCAGTAGTATGGGGGGTGCCACTGAAGCTTTCTTT	CASSMGGATEAFF
-	TRBV16	few	TRBJ2-7	TGTGCCAGCAGCCAACCAGGGCTAAACTACGAGCAGTACTTC	CASSQPGLNYEQYF
TRBD1	TRBV5-1	-	TRBJ1-1	TGCGCCAGCAGCGGGACGACAGGGGCGGGTGAAGCTTTCTTT	CASSGTTGAGEAFF
-	TRBV27	once	TRBJ1-6	TGTGCCAGCAGTTTAAGGGGCATCCTTACGAGCTCCTATAATTCACCCCTCCACTTT	CASSLRGILTSSYNSPLHF
TRBD2	TRBV3-1/TRBV3-2	-	TRBJ2-3	TGTGCCAGCAGCCAAGATCTTGCGGGGGGAGGCACAGATACGCAGTATTTT	CASSQDLAGGGTDTQYF
-	TRBV6-5	few	TRBJ2-7	TGTGCGAGCAGACCTTCCGGACAGTCCTACGAGCAGTACTTC	CASRPSGQSYEQYF
-	TRBV19	-	TRBJ2-7	TGTGCCAGTAGTATAGGAGAGTCACGGGGTTATAAGCAGTACTTC	CASSIGESRGYKQYF
TRBD1	TRBV30	-	TRBJ2-2	TGTGCCTGGCTTCCCGACAGGGGAAGTTTGGGGGAGCTGTTTTTT	CAWLPDRGSLGELFF
-	TRBV5-5	once	TRBJ1-6	TGTGCCAGCAGCTTGTTTCAGGGAAGGTCGGATTCACCCCTCCACTTT	CASSLFQGRSDSPLHF
-	TRBV12-3/TRBV12-4	-	TRBJ1-5	TGTGCCAGCAGGAAGGGGGGGGATCAGCCCCAGCATTTT	CASRKGGDQPQHF
TRBD1	TRBV19	-	TRBJ1-2	TGTGCCAGTTACCACAGGGGCTCGTCTAACTATGGCTACACCTTC	CASYHRGSSNYGYTF
TRBD1	TRBV7-7	-	TRBJ2-5	TGTGCCAGCAGCTTACCGGGGGGACAGGGGGGAGAGACCCAGTACTTC	CASSLPGGQGGETQYF
-	TRBV10-1	-	TRBJ2-3	TGCGCCAGCAGTGAGTCCTATCCGACAGCCTACTCAGATACGCAGTATTTT	CASSESYPTAYSDTQYF
TRBD2	TRBV4-1	-	TRBJ2-3	TGCGCCAGCAGCCAAGATTGGAGTTTGGGGACTAGGGGGTATACGCAGTATTTT	CASSQDWSLGTRGYTQYF
-	TRBV7-3	-	TRBJ1-1	TGTGCCAGCAGCTTCCGACAGAACACTGAAGCTTTCTTT	CASSFRQNTEAFF
TRBD2	TRBV18	-	TRBJ2-7	TGTGCCAGCTCACCGGGGGGGAGCGAAGAGCAGTACTTC	CASSPGGSEEQYF
TRBD1	TRBV10-3	-	TRBJ2-7	TGTGCCATCGAAAGACAGGGGGACTACGAGCAGTACTTC	CAIERQGDYEQYF
TRBD1	TRBV6-4	-	TRBJ2-7	TGTGCCAGCAGGGCAGGGCCGACAGGGCCCTACGAGCAGTACTTC	CASRAGPTGPYEQYF
TRBD2	TRBV28	-	TRBJ2-5	TGTGCCAGCAGCGATCCGGGACTAGCGGCCCAAGAGACCCAGTACTTC	CASSDPGLAAQETQYF